This is a list of T cell receptor beta chains from one sample in a study of blood T cell repertoires in COVID-19. Libraries were prepared by immunoSEQ multiplex PCR; TCRdb keeps only in-frame clonotypes and omits some of them. The sample holds approximately 90,000 clones, about 83% seen once. Sequencing input: peripheral blood. Receptors were obtained from a human donor in a cohort sampled during active COVID-19. Both conserved end residues are part of each CDR3. The D gene is left open where the match is weak. Clone size is shown for a subset of rows, as once, few, many or a class of expanded clone.

size,V,J,D,length,CDR3,DNA
-,TRBV4-2,TRBJ2-7,-,18,CASSQGTTGLDLTYEQYF,TGTGCCAGCAGCCAAGGGACCACAGGGCTGGATTTAACCTACGAGCAGTACTTC
-,TRBV4-2,TRBJ2-7,TRBD2,14,CASSQRTSGYEQYF,TGTGCCAGCAGCCAAAGGACTAGCGGTTACGAGCAGTACTTC
-,TRBV2,TRBJ1-1,-,13,CASSRQWSTEAFF,TGTGCCAGCTCGCGACAGTGGAGCACTGAAGCTTTCTTT
-,TRBV19,TRBJ1-1,TRBD1,15,CASSIRTGLNTEAFF,TGTGCCAGTAGTATCCGGACAGGGCTGAACACTGAAGCTTTCTTT
-,TRBV28,TRBJ1-1,-,14,CASSLSDTLSEAFF,TGTGCCAGCAGTTTATCGGACACTTTGTCTGAAGCTTTCTTT
-,TRBV2,TRBJ1-4,-,15,CASSPTRRGNEKLFF,TGTGCCAGCAGCCCTACCCGAAGGGGAAATGAAAAACTGTTTTTT
once,TRBV7-2,TRBJ2-7,-,15,CASSPARSRVNEQYF,TGTGCCAGCAGCCCCGCCCGGTCCAGGGTGAACGAGCAGTACTTC
-,TRBV18,TRBJ1-4,-,13,CASSPGPHEKLFF,TGTGCCAGCTCACCAGGGCCTCATGAAAAACTGTTTTTT
-,TRBV7-2,TRBJ2-2,TRBD1,17,CASSSKGQGARTGELFF,TGTGCCAGCAGCTCAAAGGGACAGGGGGCGCGCACCGGGGAGCTGTTTTTT
once,TRBV4-3,TRBJ2-3,TRBD2,18,CASSQVATSGSMTDTQYF,TGCGCCAGCAGCCAAGTAGCGACTAGCGGGAGTATGACAGATACGCAGTATTTT
-,TRBV24-1,TRBJ2-1,-,12,CATSTTVGEQFF,TGTGCCACCAGCACGACAGTCGGTGAGCAGTTCTTC
-,TRBV5-4,TRBJ1-2,-,14,CASKPGGGDYGYTF,TGTGCCAGTAAACCCGGCGGGGGGGACTATGGCTACACCTTC
-,TRBV24-1,TRBJ2-3,-,17,CATSDLGGDAAPDTQYF,TGTGCCACCAGTGACCTAGGGGGGGACGCCGCCCCAGATACGCAGTATTTT
-,TRBV18,TRBJ2-7,TRBD2,17,CASSPSGLAGGLYEQYF,TGTGCCAGCTCACCATCCGGACTAGCGGGAGGCTTATACGAGCAGTACTTC
-,TRBV15,TRBJ1-5,-,14,CATSRTGSNQPQHF,TGTGCCACCAGCCGTACAGGGAGCAATCAGCCCCAGCATTTT
-,TRBV3-1/TRBV3-2,TRBJ1-5,-,15,CASSPREGSNQPQHF,TGTGCCAGCAGCCCTAGGGAGGGGAGCAATCAGCCCCAGCATTTT
-,TRBV14,TRBJ2-7,-,11,CASSQVNEQYF,TGTGCCAGCAGCCAAGTCAACGAGCAGTACTTC
-,TRBV28,TRBJ2-3,-,16,CASTRTYSGGTDTQYF,TGTGCCAGCACCCGGACCTACTCGGGGGGCACAGATACGCAGTATTTT
-,TRBV21-1,TRBJ1-5,-,18,CASTDGQGAAGSNQPQHF,TGTGCCAGCACCGATGGACAGGGAGCTGCTGGGAGCAATCAGCCCCAGCATTTT
many,TRBV28,TRBJ1-2,TRBD1,13,CASQQGVRNGYTF,TGTGCCAGCCAACAGGGGGTGCGGAATGGCTACACCTTC
once,TRBV25-1,TRBJ1-1,-,14,CASSEGGQNTEAFF,TGTGCCAGCAGTGAAGGCGGACAGAACACTGAAGCTTTCTTT
-,TRBV12-5,TRBJ1-5,-,13,CASAKSGDQPQHF,TGTGCTAGTGCCAAATCGGGGGATCAGCCCCAGCATTTT
-,TRBV7-6,TRBJ2-5,TRBD2,16,CASSFKPSGPQETQYF,TGTGCCAGCAGCTTTAAACCTAGCGGTCCTCAAGAGACCCAGTACTTC
-,TRBV29-1,TRBJ2-1,-,14,CSVESGFSYNEQFF,TGCAGCGTTGAATCCGGGTTCTCCTACAATGAGCAGTTCTTC